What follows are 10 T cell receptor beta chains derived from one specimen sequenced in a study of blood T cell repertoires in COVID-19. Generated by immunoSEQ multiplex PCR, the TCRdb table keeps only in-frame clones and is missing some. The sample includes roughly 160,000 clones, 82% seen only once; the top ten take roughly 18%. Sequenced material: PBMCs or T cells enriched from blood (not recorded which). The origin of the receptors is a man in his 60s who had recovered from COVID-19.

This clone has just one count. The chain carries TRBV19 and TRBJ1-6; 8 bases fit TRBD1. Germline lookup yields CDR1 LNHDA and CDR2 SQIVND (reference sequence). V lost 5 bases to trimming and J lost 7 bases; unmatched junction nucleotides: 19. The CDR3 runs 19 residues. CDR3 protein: CASSAKRNQGAVYNSPLHF. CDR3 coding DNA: TGTGCCAGTAGTGCAAAACGAAACCAGGGGGCAGTCTACAATTCACCCCTCCACTTT.

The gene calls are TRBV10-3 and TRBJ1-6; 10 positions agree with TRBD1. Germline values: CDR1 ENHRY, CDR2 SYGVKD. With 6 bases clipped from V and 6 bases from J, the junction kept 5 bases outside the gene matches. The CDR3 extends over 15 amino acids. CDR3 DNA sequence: TGTGCCATCAGGAGACAGGGGGCAGGTAATTCACCCCTCCACTTT. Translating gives CAIRRQGAGNSPLHF.

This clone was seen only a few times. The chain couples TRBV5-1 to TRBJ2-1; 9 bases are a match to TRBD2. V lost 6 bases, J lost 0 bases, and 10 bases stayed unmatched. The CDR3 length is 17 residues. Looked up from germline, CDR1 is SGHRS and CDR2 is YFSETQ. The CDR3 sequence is CASTLSGGPISYNEQFF. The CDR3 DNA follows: TGCGCCAGCACTCTAAGCGGGGGGCCCATCTCCTACAATGAGCAGTTCTTC. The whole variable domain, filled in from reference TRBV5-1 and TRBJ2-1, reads KAGVTQTPRYLIKTRGQQVTLSCSPISGHRSVSWYQQTPGQGLQFLFEYFSETQRNKGNFPGRFSGRQFSNSRSEMNVSTLELGDSALYLCASTLSGGPISYNEQFFGPGTRLTVL.

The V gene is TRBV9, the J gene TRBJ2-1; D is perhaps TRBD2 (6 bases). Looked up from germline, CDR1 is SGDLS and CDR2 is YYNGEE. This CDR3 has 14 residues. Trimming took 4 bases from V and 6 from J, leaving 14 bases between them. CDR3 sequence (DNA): TGTGCCAGCAGCCCCCGGGAGTGGAGCAATGAGCAGTTCTTC. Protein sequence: CASSPREWSNEQFF. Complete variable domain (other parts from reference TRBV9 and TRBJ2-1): DSGVTQTPKHLITATGQRVTLRCSPRSGDLSVYWYQQSLDQGLQFLIQYYNGEERAKGNILERFSAQQFPDLHSELNLSSLELGDSALYFCASSPREWSNEQFFGPGTRLTVL.

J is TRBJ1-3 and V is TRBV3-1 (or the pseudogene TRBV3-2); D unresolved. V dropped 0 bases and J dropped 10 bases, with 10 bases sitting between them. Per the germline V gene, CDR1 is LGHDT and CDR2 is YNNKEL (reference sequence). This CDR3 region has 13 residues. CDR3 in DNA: TGTGCCAGCAGCCAAGATGCGACAAAAACCATATATTTT. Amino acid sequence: CASSQDATKTIYF.

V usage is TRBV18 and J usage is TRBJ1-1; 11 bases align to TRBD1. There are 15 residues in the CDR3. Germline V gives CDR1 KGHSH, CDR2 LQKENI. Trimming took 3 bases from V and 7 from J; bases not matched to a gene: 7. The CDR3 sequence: CASSPSGTGGDEAFF. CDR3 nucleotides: TGTGCCAGCTCACCTAGTGGGACAGGGGGGGATGAAGCTTTCTTT.

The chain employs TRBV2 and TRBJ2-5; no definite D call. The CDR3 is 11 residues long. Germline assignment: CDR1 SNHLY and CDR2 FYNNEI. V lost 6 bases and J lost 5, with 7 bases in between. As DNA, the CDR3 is TGTGCCAGCAGGAATGCGGAGACCCAGTACTTC. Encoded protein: CASRNAETQYF. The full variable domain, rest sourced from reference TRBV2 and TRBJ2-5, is EPEVTQTPSHQVTQMGQEVILRCVPISNHLYFYWYRQILGQKVEFLVSFYNNEISEKSEIFDDQFSVERPDGSNFTLKIRSTKLEDSAMYFCASRNAETQYFGPGTRLLVL.

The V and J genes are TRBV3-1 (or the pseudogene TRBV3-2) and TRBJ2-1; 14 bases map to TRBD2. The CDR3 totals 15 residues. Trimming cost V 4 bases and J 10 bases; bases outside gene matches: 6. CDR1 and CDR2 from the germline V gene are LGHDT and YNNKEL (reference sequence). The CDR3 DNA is TGTGCCAGCAGCCCTCTCGGACTAGCGGGAGGAGAGCAGTTCTTC. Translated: CASSPLGLAGGEQFF.

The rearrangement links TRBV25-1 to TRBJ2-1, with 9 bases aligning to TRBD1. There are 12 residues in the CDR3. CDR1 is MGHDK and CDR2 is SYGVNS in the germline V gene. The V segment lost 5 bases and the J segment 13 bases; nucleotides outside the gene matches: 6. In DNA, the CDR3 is TGTGCCAGCAGTACAGGGGGCGTGGGTCAGTTCTTC. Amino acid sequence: CASSTGGVGQFF.

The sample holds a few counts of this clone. The CDR3 loop reads CASSYGQGEAQPQHF. In nucleotides, the CDR3 is TGTGCCAGCAGTTACGGGCAGGGGGAGGCTCAGCCCCAGCATTTT. The gene calls are TRBV6-6 and TRBJ1-5, with 7 bases lining up with TRBD1. CDR1 is MNHNY and CDR2 is SVGAGI in the germline V gene (reference sequence). This CDR3 region has 15 residues. Trimming took 2 bases from V and 6 from J; bases not matched to a gene: 7.